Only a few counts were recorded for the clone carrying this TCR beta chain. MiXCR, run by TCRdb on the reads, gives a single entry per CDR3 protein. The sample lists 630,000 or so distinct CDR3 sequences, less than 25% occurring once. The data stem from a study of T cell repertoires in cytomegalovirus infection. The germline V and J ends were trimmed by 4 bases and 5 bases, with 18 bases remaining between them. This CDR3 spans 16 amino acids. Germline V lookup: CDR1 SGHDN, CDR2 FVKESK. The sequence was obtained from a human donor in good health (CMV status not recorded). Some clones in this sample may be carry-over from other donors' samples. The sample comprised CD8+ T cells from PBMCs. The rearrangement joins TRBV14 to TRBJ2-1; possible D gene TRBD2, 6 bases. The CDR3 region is CASSPHRGLSNNEQFF. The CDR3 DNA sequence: TGTGCCAGCAGCCCCCACCGGGGACTTAGTAACAATGAGCAGTTCTTC.